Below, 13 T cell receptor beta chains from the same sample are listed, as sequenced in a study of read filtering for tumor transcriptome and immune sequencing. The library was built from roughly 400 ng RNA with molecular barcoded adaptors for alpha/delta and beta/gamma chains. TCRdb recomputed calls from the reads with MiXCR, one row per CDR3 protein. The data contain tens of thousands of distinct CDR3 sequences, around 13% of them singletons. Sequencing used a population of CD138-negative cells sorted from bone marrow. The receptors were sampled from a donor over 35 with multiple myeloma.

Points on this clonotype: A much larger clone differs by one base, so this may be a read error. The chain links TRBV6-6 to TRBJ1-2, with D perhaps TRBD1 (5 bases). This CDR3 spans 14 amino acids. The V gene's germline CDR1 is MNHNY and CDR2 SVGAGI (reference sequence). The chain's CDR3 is CANSPTGVGYGYTF. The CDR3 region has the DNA TGTGCCAACAGTCCCACGGGGGTAGGGTATGGCTACACCTTC.

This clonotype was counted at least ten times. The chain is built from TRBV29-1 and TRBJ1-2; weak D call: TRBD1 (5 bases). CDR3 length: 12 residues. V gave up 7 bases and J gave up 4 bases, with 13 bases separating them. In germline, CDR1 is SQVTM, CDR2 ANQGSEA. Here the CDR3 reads CSAPGPGYGYTF. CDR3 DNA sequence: TGCAGCGCGCCGGGACCCGGCTATGGCTACACCTTC.

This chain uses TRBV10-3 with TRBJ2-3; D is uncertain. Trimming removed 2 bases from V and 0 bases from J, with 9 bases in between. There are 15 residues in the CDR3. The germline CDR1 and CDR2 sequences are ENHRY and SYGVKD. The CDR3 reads CAISEQETSTDTQYF. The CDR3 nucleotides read TGTGCCATCAGTGAGCAGGAAACTAGCACAGATACGCAGTATTTT.

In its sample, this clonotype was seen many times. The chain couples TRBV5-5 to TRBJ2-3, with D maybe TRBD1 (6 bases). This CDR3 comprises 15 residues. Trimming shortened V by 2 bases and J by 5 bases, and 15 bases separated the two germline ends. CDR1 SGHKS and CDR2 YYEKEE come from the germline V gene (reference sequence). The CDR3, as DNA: TGTGCCAGCAGCTTACAGGGCCAGGTTGGAGATACGCAGTATTTT. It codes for CASSLQGQVGDTQYF.

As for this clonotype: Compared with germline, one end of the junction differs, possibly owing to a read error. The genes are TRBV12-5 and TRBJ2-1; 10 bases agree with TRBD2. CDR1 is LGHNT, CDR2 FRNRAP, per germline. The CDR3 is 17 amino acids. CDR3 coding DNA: TGTGCTAGTGGTTTGGCCTTAGCGGGAGGCTCCTACGATGAGCAGTTCTTC. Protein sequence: CASGLALAGGSYDEQFF. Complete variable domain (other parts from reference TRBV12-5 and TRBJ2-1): DARVTQTPRHKVTEMGQEVTMRCQPILGHNTVFWYRQTMMQGLELLAYFRNRAPLDDSGMPKDRFSAEMPDATLATLKIQPSEPRDSAVYFCASGLALAGGSYDEQFFGPGTRLTVL.

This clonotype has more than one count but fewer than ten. Here the CDR3 DNA reads TGTGCCACCAGCAGGGGGGCAGGGGCCACTGAAGCTTTCTTT. It yields the protein CATSRGAGATEAFF. The chain recombines TRBV15 with TRBJ1-1, with D maybe TRBD1 (6 bases). The V and J ends lost 3 bases and 4 bases respectively, with 12 bases between them. CDR1 is LNHNV, CDR2 YYDKDF, per germline (reference sequence). The CDR3 sequence is 14 residues long.

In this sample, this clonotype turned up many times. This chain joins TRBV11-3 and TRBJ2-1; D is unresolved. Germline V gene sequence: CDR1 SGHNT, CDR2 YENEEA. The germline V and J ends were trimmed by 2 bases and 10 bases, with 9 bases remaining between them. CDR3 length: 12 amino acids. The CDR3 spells CASSLPSSEQFF. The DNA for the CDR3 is TGTGCCAGCAGCTTACCATCAAGCGAGCAGTTCTTC.

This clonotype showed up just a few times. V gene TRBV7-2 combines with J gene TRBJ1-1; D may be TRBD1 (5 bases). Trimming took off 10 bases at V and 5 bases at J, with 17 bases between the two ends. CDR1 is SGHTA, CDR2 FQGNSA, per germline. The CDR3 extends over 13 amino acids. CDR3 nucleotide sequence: TGTGCCACCTCCAGCAAAAAGGGGACTGAAGCTTTCTTT. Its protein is CATSSKKGTEAFF. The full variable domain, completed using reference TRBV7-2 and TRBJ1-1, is GAGVSQSPSNKVTEKGKDVELRCDPISGHTALYWYRQSLGQGLEFLIYFQGNSAPDKSGLPSDRFSAERTGGSVSTLTIQRTQQEDSAVYLCATSSKKGTEAFFGQGTRLTVV.

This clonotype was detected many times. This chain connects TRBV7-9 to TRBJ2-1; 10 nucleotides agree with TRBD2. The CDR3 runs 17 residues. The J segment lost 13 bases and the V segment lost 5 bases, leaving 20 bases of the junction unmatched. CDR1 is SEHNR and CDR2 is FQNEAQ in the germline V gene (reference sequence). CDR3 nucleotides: TGTGCCAGCAGCCCGAGGGATCTAGCGGGAGATGGGGCTGTACAGTTCTTC. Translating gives CASSPRDLAGDGAVQFF.

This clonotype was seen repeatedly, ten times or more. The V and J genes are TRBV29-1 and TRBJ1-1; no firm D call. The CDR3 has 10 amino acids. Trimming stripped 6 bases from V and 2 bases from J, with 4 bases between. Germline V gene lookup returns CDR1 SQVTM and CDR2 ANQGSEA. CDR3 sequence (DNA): TGCAGCGTGCTAAACACTGAAGCTTTCTTT. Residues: CSVLNTEAFF.

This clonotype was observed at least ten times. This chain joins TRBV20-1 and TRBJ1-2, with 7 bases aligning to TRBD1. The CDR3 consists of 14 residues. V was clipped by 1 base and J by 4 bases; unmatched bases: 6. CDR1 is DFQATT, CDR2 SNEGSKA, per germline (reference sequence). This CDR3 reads CSARVGGGFYGYTF. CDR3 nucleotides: TGCAGTGCTAGAGTTGGAGGGGGCTTCTATGGCTACACCTTC.

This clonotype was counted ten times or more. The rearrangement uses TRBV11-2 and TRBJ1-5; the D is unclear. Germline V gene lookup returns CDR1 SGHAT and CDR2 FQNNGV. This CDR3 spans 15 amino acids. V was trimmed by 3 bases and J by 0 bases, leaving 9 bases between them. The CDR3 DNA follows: TGTGCCAGCAGCTTGGGCAGTTATAGCAATCAGCCCCAGCATTTT. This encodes CASSLGSYSNQPQHF.

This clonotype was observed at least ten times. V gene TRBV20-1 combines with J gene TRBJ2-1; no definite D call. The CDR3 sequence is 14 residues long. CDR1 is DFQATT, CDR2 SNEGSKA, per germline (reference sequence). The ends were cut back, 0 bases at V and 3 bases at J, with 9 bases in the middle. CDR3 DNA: TGCAGTGCTAGAGATCCGACGTACTACAATGAGCAGTTCTTC. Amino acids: CSARDPTYYNEQFF.